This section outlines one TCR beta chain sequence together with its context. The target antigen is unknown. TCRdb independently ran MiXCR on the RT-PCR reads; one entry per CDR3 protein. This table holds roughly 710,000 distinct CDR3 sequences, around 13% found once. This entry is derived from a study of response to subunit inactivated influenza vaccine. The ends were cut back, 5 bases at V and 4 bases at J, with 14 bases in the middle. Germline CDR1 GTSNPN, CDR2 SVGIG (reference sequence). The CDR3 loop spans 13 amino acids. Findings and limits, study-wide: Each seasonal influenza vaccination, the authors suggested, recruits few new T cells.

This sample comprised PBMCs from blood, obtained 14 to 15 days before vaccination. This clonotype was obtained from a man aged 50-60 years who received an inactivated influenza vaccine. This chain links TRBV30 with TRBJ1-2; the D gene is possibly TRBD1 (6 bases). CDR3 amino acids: CAWEGDKAYGYTF. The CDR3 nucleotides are TGTGCCTGGGAGGGGGATAAGGCCTATGGCTACACCTTC.